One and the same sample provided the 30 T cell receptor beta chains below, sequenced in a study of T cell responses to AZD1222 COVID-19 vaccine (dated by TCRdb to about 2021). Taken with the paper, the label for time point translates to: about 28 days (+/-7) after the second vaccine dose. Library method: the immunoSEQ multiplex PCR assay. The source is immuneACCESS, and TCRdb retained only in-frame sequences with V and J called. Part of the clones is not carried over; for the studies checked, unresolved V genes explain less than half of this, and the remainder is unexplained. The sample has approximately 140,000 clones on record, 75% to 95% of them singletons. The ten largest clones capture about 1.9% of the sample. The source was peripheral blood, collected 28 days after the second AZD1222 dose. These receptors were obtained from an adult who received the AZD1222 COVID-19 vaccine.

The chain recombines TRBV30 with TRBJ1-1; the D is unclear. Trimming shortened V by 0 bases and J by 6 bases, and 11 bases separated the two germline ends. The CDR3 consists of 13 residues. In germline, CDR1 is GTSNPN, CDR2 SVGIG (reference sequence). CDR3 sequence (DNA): TGTGCCTGGAGTGTACGAGGAAGTCCTGAAGCTTTCTTT. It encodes CAWSVRGSPEAFF.

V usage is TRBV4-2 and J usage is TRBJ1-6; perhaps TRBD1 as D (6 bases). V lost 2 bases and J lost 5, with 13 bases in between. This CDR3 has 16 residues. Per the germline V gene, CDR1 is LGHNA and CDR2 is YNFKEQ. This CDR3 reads CASSQRPWTDNSPLHF. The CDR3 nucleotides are TGTGCCAGCAGCCAACGGCCGTGGACAGATAATTCACCCCTCCACTTT.

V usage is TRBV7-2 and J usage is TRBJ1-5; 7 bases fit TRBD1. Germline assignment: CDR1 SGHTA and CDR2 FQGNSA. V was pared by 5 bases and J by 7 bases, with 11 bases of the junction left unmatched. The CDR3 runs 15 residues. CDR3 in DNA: TGTGCCAGCAGCGTTACAGGGGAGATAGGACAGCCCCAGCATTTT. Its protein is CASSVTGEIGQPQHF.

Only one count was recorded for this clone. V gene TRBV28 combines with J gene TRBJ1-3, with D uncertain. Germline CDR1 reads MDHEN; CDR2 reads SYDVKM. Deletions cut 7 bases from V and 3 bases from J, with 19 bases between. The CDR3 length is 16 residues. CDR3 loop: CASTGPRESDGNTIYF. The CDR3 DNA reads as TGTGCCAGCACAGGTCCTCGGGAGTCAGATGGAAACACCATATATTTT.

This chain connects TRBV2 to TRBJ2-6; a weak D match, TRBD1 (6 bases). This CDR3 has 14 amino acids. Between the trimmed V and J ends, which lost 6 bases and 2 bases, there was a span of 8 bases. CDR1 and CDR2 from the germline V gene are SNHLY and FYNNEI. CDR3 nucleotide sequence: TGTGCCAGCAGCGAGGGGGCTGGGGCCAACGTCCTGACTTTC. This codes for CASSEGAGANVLTF.

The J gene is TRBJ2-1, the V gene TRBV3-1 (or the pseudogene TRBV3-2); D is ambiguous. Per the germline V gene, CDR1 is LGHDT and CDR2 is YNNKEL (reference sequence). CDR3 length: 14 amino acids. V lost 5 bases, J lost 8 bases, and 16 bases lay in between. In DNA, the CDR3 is TGTGCCAGCAGCGTCCCACCTCCAGTGGATGAGCAGTTCTTC. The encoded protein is CASSVPPPVDEQFF.

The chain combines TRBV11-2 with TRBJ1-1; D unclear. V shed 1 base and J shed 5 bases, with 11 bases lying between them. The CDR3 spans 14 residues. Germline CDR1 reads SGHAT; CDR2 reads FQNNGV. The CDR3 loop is CASSLGSPATEAFF. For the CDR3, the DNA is TGTGCCAGCAGCTTAGGCAGCCCCGCGACTGAAGCTTTCTTT.

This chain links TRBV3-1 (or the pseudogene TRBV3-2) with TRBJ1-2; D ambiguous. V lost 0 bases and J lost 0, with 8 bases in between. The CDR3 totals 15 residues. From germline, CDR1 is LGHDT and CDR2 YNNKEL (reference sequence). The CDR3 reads CASSQEETPNYGYTF. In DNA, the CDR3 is TGTGCCAGCAGCCAAGAAGAGACACCTAACTATGGCTACACCTTC.

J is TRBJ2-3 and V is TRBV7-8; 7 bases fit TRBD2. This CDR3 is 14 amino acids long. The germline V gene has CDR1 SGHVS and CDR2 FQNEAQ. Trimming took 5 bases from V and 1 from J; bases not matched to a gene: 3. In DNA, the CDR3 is TGTGCCAGCAGCCTCAGCGGGGGCACAGATACGCAGTATTTT. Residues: CASSLSGGTDTQYF.

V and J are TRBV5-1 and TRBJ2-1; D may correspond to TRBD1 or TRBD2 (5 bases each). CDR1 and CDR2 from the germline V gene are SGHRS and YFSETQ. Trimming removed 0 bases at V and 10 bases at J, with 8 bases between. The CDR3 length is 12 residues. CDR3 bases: TGCGCCAGCAGCTTGGGGGGGTACGAGCAGTTCTTC. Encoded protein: CASSLGGYEQFF. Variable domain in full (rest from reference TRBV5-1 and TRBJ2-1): KAGVTQTPRYLIKTRGQQVTLSCSPISGHRSVSWYQQTPGQGLQFLFEYFSETQRNKGNFPGRFSGRQFSNSRSEMNVSTLELGDSALYLCASSLGGYEQFFGPGTRLTVL.

CDR3 protein: CASGEINYGYTF. The CDR3 DNA reads as TGTGCCAGCGGTGAAATCAACTATGGCTACACCTTC. The chain carries TRBV9 and TRBJ1-2; D gene unclear. V was cut by 7 bases and J by 2 bases, with 9 bases left in between. Germline V gives CDR1 SGDLS, CDR2 YYNGEE. The CDR3 length is 12 residues.

DNA of the CDR3: TGTGCCAGCAGTTTTGGGGAAACCACAGATACGCAGTATTTT. Its protein is CASSFGETTDTQYF. The rearrangement uses TRBV6-2 or TRBV6-3 and TRBJ2-3; no firm D call. Germline CDR1 reads MNHEY; CDR2 reads SVGEGT. The V end lost 4 bases, the J end lost 2 bases, and 10 bases lay between the germline ends. This CDR3 region has 14 residues.

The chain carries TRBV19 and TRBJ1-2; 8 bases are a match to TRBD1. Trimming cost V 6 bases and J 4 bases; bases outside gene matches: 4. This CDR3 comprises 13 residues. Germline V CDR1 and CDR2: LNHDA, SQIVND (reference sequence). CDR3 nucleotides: TGTGCCAGTAGCTCCGGACAGGGCTATGGCTACACCTTC. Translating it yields CASSSGQGYGYTF.

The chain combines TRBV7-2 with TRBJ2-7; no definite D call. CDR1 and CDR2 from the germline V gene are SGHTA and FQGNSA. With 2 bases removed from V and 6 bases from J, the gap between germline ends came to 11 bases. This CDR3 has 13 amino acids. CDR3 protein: CASSLMPEAEQYV. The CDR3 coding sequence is TGTGCCAGCAGCTTAATGCCCGAGGCCGAGCAGTACGTC.

The CDR3 nucleotides read TGTGCCAGCAGCCTGGGACAGAATTATTCACCCCTCCACTTT. This encodes CASSLGQNYSPLHF. The chain is built from TRBV7-2 and TRBJ1-6; 7 bases align to TRBD1. In germline, CDR1 is SGHTA, CDR2 FQGNSA. Unmatched junction bases numbered 6, after V lost 5 bases and J lost 8 bases. This CDR3 is built from 14 residues.

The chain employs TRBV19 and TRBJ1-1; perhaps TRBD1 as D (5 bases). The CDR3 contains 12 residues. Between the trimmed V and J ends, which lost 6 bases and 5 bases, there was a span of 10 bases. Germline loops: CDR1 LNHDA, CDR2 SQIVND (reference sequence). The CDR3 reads CASRRGITEAFF. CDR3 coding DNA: TGTGCCAGTAGACGGGGGATAACTGAAGCTTTCTTT.

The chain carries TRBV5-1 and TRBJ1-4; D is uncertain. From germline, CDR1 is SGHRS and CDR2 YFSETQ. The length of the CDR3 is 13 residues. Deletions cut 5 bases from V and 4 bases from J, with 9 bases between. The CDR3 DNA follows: TGCGCCAGCAGATACAGCTTTAATGAAAAACTGTTTTTT. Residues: CASRYSFNEKLFF.

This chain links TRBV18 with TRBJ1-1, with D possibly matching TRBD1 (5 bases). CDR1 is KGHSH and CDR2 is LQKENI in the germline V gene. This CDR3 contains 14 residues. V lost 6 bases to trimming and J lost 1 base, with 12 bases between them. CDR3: CASSRDGQNTEAFF. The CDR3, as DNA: TGTGCCAGCTCGCGGGACGGACAGAACACTGAAGCTTTCTTT.

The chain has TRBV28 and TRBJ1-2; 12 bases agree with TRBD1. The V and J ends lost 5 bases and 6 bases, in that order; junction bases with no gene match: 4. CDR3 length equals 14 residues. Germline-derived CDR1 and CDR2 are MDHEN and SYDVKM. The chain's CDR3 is CASSAGTGGDGYTF. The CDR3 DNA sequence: TGTGCCAGCAGTGCCGGGACAGGGGGCGATGGCTACACCTTC.

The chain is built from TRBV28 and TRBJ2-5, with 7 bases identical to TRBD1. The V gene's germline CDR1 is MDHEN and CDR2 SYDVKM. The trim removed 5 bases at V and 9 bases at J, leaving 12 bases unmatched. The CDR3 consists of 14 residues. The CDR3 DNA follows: TGTGCCAGCAGTCAGGGACAGAGCAGTAGGGCCCAGTACTTC. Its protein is CASSQGQSSRAQYF.

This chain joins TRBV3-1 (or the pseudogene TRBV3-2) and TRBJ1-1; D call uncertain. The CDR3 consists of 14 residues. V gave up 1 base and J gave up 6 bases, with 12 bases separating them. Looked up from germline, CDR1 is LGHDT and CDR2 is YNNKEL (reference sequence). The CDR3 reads CASSQGHSLPEAFF. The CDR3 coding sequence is TGTGCCAGCAGCCAAGGGCACAGCCTCCCTGAAGCTTTCTTT.

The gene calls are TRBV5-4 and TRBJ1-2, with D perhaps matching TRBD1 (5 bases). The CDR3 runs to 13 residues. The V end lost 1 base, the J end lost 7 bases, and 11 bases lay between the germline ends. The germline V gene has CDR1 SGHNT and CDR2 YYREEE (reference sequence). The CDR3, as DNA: TGTGCCAGCAGCTTGCGACAGCGGTTTGGCTACACCTTC. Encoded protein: CASSLRQRFGYTF.

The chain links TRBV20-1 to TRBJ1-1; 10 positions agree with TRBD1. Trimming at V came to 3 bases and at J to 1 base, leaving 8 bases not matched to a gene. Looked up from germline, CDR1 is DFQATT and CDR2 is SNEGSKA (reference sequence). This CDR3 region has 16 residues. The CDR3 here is CSASPGQGQGNTEAFF. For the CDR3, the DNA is TGCAGTGCTAGTCCGGGACAGGGGCAGGGGAACACTGAAGCTTTCTTT.

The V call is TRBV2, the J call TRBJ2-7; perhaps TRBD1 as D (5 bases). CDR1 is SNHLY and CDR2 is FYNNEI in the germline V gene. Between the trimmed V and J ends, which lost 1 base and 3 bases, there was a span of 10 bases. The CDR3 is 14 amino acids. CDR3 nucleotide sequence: TGTGCCAGCAGTGAAGAGCCAGGGTACTACGAGCAGTACTTC. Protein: CASSEEPGYYEQYF.

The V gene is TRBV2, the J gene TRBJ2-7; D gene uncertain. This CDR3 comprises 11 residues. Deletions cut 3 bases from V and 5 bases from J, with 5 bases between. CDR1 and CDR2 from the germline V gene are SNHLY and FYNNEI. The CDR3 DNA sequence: TGTGCCAGCAGTGAGTTGGACGAGCAGTACGTC. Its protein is CASSELDEQYV.

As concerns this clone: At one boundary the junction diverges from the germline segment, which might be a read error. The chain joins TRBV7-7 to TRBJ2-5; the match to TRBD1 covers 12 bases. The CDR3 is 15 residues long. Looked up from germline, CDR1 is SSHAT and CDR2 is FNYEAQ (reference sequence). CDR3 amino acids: CASSRGQGAHETQYF. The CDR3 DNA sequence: TGTGCTAGCAGCAGGGGACAGGGGGCTCACGAGACCCAGTACTTC.

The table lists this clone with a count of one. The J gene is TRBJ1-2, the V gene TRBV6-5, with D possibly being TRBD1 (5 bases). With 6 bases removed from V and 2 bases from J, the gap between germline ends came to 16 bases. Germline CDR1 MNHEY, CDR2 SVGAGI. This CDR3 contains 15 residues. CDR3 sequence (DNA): TGTGCCAGCAGAGTACCCGAAGGGGAGAACTATGGCTACACCTTC. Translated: CASRVPEGENYGYTF.

CDR3 nucleotide sequence: TGCGCCAGCGTGGGACAGATGAACACCGGGGAGCTGTTTTTT. The encoded protein is CASVGQMNTGELFF. The J gene is TRBJ2-2, the V gene TRBV10-2, with 7 bases matching TRBD1. Trimming removed 8 bases from V and 1 base from J; junction bases left unmatched: 4. Germline-derived CDR1 and CDR2 are WSHSY and SAAADI. The CDR3 contains 14 residues.

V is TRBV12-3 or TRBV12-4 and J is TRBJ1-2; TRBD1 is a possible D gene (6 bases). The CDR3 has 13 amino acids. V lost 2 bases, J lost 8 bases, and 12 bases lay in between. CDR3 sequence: CASSLNRARGYTF. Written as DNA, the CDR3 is TGTGCCAGCAGTTTAAACAGGGCCAGGGGCTACACCTTC.

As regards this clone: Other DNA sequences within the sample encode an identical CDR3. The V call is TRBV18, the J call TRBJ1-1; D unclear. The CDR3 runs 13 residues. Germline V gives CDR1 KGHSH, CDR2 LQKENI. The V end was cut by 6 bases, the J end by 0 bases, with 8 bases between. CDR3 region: CASSPTVNTEAFF. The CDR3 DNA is TGTGCCAGCTCGCCCACAGTGAACACTGAAGCTTTCTTT.